The entry below describes one TCR beta chain. The sample comes from a study of blood T cell repertoires in COVID-19. Study overall: Spain, Italy and the United States supplied samples that represented acute and convalescent COVID-19. The cDNA or gDNA used as material had been derived from T cells, B-cell-depleted T cells, or PBMCs.

Authors' methods: Nucleated cell counts were estimated from reference gene primer amplification. Repertoires were generated with immunoSEQ multiplex PCR, while TCRdb's copy carries only in-frame clones and drops some. The DNA was the basis for D and trimming; V, J and clone size are from that table. Of more than 250,000 clones in the sample, 75% to 90% are singletons; the top ten hold over 5.5%. Seattle's enrolled individuals joined amid active infection and were then monitored longitudinally. The receptor comes from a woman aged 45-60 years with COVID-19, enrolled during active disease. Sequencing was carried out using peripheral blood.

The chain's CDR3 is CASSPGQFTTTEAFF. CDR3 in DNA: TGTGCCAGCTCACCCGGACAGTTTACGACCACTGAAGCTTTCTTT. The gene calls are TRBV18 and TRBJ1-1, with a weak D call TRBD1 (6 bases). V lost 3 bases and J lost 4, with 15 bases in between. CDR3 length: 15 amino acids. Germline lookup yields CDR1 KGHSH and CDR2 LQKENI.